This T cell receptor (beta chain) originates from a study of cytomegalovirus exposure and HLA in healthy donors. The CDR3 is 19 amino acids. The PCR was carried out with 60 Vbeta primers and 13 Jbeta primers. Libraries were prepared by immunoSEQ multiplex PCR; TCRdb keeps only in-frame clonotypes and omits some of them. This sample has 100,000 to 150,000 clones, with about 76% found just once. The material sequenced was PBMCs. The chain uses TRBV1 and TRBJ1-5. TRBV1 is marked as a pseudogene. The clonotype originates from a man between 18 and 29 years old in good health and CMV-seronegative. The CDR3 nucleotides read TGCACCAGCAGCCAAGACCCGCGGGCCCTTCGGTCGGGCAATCAGCCCCAGCATTTT. Its protein is CTSSQDPRALRSGNQPQHF.